This TCR beta chain was observed in a study of cytomegalovirus exposure and HLA in healthy donors. CDR1 is MNHEY and CDR2 is SMNVEV in the germline V gene (reference sequence). The CDR3 runs to 13 residues. Trimming stripped 1 base from V and 5 bases from J, with 9 bases between. Points on this clone: The antigen is undetermined.

Notes on the study in general: The study put 150 to 200 TCR beta chains on its list as cytomegalovirus-associated. Under in vitro conditions, three CMV-associated chains were confirmed as specific for CMV antigens. Rare sequences made up most TCRs, while some public TCRs were found in many donors. Within the 120 or so validation repertoires, first-cohort TCR clusters tended to co-occur, according to a later analysis.

Only in-frame clones appear in the TCRdb table, and some are missing; sequencing was by immunoSEQ multiplex PCR. The table shows 200,000 to 250,000 clones, with over 75% occurring only once. Source material: PBMCs. The source of this sequence is a man in his late teens or twenties in good health and CMV-seropositive. The chain has TRBV27 and TRBJ2-7, with no clear D. The CDR3 DNA reads TGTGCCAGCAGTTTATACCAGGCCCACGAGCAGTACTTC. This codes for CASSLYQAHEQYF.